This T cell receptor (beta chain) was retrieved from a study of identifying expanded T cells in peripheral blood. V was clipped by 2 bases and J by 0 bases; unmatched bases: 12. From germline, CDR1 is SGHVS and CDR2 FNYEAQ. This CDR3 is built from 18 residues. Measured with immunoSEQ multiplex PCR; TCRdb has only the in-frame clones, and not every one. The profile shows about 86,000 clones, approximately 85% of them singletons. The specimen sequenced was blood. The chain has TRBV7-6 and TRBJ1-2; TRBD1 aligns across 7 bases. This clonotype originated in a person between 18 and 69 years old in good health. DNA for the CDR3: TGTGCCAGCAGCTTAAACCCTCCAGGGACAGTTACTAACTATGGCTACACCTTC. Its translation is CASSLNPPGTVTNYGYTF.